The entry below describes one T cell receptor (beta chain). As yet, its antigen is unknown. The data were obtained in a study of vaccination and CD4 T cells after COVID-19. About the study: Convalescents were six males and four females, two of them Hispanic. Post-vaccination specimens were collected at a median of roughly 65 days following dose two (range 14 to 241). Overlapping spike pools from SARS-CoV-2 and HCoV-NL63, HCoV-OC43 and HCoV-229E served as culture stimuli.

The treatment: approximately 9-day PBMC culture with coronavirus spike peptide pools or control peptides (ViraFEST assay). This CDR3 is built from 17 residues. Germline V gives CDR1 MNHEY, CDR2 SVGAGI. With V trimmed by 0 bases and J by 3 bases, 10 bases remained unmatched. An Oncomine TCR Beta short-read assay was used to sequence the DNA from cultured CD4+ T cells. The genomic DNA was obtained from cultured CD4+ T cells by extraction with the QIAamp micro DNA kit. One entry per CDR3 protein results from TCRdb running MiXCR on the PCR reads. Among over 20,000 distinct CDR3 sequences listed, roughly 40% were seen once.

This receptor was taken from a human donor who received a COVID-19 vaccine. This rearrangement joins TRBV6-5 to TRBJ1-1, with 7 bases identical to TRBD1. Sequenced material: CD4+ T cells from blood, cultured in vitro, taken before SARS-CoV-2 vaccination. The CDR3 coding sequence is TGTGCCAGCAGTTACTCGATGGGGCAGGGGGTCCACACTGAAGCTTTCTTT. Encoded protein: CASSYSMGQGVHTEAFF.